The present TCR beta chain was sequenced within a study of OX40 agonist ivuxolimab in advanced cancers. TCRdb's copy holds only in-frame clones and misses some; the assay was immunoSEQ multiplex PCR. This table has 50,000 to 80,000 clones, about 86% appearing once. Trimming took off 0 bases at V and 5 bases at J, with 15 bases between the two ends. There are 16 residues in the CDR3. CDR1 is KGHSH, CDR2 LQKENI, per germline. Sequencing used CD4+ or CD8+ T cells sorted from blood, obtained in a trial of the OX40 agonist ivuxolimab. J is TRBJ2-3 and V is TRBV18; D unresolved. The receptor's source is an adult with an advanced solid tumor such as melanoma, head and neck, liver or kidney cancer. The chain's CDR3 is CASSPPNYQGIDTQYF. CDR3 coding DNA: TGTGCCAGCTCACCACCGAACTATCAAGGGATAGATACGCAGTATTTT.